Below, 9 T cell receptor beta chains from the same sample are listed, as sequenced in a study of cytomegalovirus exposure and HLA in healthy donors. The PCR had 60 Vbeta and 13 Jbeta primers. The table came from immunoSEQ multiplex PCR; TCRdb's copy has only in-frame clones and leaves some out. The sample has 100,000 to 150,000 clones; about three quarters are singletons. The sample comprised PBMCs. These receptors all stem from a man aged 35 to 55 in good health and CMV-seropositive.

The chain couples TRBV7-6 to TRBJ2-2; 11 nucleotides match TRBD2. Germline CDR1 is SGHVS and CDR2 is FNYEAQ. The CDR3 extends over 17 amino acids. V trimming: 1 base; J trimming: 5 bases; junction bases outside the gene matches: 6. CDR3 nucleotide sequence: TGTGCCAGCAGCTTAGGGACTAGCGGGTTTGGGACCGGGGAGCTGTTTTTT. Translating it yields CASSLGTSGFGTGELFF.

This clone was observed a handful of times. The rearrangement links TRBV19 to TRBJ1-4; no clear D gene. CDR1 and CDR2 from the germline V gene are LNHDA and SQIVND (reference sequence). Trimming stripped 6 bases from V and 10 bases from J, with 15 bases between. There are 13 residues in the CDR3. The CDR3 DNA reads TGTGCCAGTAGCGTAGAGGGTCGTGGAAAACTGTTTTTT. Translating gives CASSVEGRGKLFF.

Written as DNA, the CDR3 is TGCGCCAGCAGCTTGGACGGGGTTAATGAAAAACTGTTTTTT. This encodes CASSLDGVNEKLFF. This sequence joins TRBV5-1 and TRBJ1-4; the D is unclear. Trimming stripped 0 bases from V and 4 bases from J, with 7 bases between. This CDR3 spans 14 amino acids. The V gene's germline CDR1 is SGHRS and CDR2 YFSETQ.

This chain links TRBV28 with TRBJ2-3; 12 nucleotides line up with TRBD2. Trimming took 6 bases from V and 6 from J; bases not matched to a gene: 7. CDR3 length: 15 amino acids. The germline V gene has CDR1 MDHEN and CDR2 SYDVKM. DNA for the CDR3: TGTGCCAGCAGCGGGACTAGCGGGCCCGGGGATACGCAGTATTTT. It specifies CASSGTSGPGDTQYF.

CDR3 amino acids: CASRPGQGTFLAFF. In DNA form, the CDR3 reads TGTGCCAGCAGACCTGGACAGGGCACATTTCTAGCTTTCTTT. V and J are TRBV5-5 and TRBJ1-1, with 8 bases fitting TRBD1. There are 14 residues in the CDR3. J lost 10 bases, V lost 5 bases, and 13 bases had no gene match. CDR1 SGHKS and CDR2 YYEKEE come from the germline V gene (reference sequence).

V gene TRBV27 combines with J gene TRBJ2-2; a weak D match, TRBD1 (5 bases). Trimming removed 5 bases at V and 4 bases at J, with 11 bases between. In germline, CDR1 is MNHEY, CDR2 SMNVEV (reference sequence). The CDR3 length is 14 residues. The DNA for the CDR3 is TGTGCCAGCAGTGGAACAGGTTTCACCGGGGAGCTGTTTTTT. This sequence encodes CASSGTGFTGELFF.

V is TRBV5-1 and J is TRBJ2-5, with 10 positions matching TRBD1. The J call may be incorrect, as the DNA end agrees better with TRBJ2-7. Germline V gives CDR1 SGHRS, CDR2 YFSETQ. The CDR3 totals 15 residues. DNA for the CDR3: TGCGCCAGCAGCTCCCGGGACAGGGGCCCCCACGAGCAGTACTTC. Its protein is CASSSRDRGPHEQYF.

This clone turned up a few times. The V gene is TRBV23-1, the J gene TRBJ2-3; TRBD1 might be the D (6 bases). TRBV23-1 is marked as an open reading frame, function uncertain. The length of the CDR3 is 15 residues. Trimming stripped 1 base from V and 0 bases from J, with 8 bases between. CDR3 in amino acids: CASSQWTASTDTQYF. CDR3 in DNA: TGCGCCAGCAGTCAATGGACAGCAAGCACAGATACGCAGTATTTT.

DNA for the CDR3: TGCGCCAGCAGCTTTGAAGGGCGGGGCACTGAAGCTTTCTTT. Translating it yields CASSFEGRGTEAFF. The chain has TRBV5-1 and TRBJ1-1; D not certain. Between the trimmed V and J ends, which lost 2 bases and 4 bases, there was a span of 12 bases. This CDR3 has 14 amino acids. CDR1 is SGHRS, CDR2 YFSETQ, per germline.